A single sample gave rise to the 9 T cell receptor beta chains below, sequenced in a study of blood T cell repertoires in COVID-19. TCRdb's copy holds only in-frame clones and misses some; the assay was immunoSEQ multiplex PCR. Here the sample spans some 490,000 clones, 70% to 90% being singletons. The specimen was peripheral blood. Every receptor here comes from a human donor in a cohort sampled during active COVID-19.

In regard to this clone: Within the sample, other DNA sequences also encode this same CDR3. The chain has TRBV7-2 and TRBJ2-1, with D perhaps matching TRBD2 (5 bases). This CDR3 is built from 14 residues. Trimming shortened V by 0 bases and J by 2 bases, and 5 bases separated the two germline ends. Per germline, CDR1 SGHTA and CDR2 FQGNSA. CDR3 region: CASSLAGAYNEQFF. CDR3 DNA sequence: TGTGCCAGCAGCTTAGCGGGAGCCTACAATGAGCAGTTCTTC.

CDR3 loop: CASITGSLPGNTIYF. In DNA form, the CDR3 reads TGTGCCAGCATCACAGGCTCCTTACCTGGAAACACCATATATTTT. This chain connects TRBV6-6 to TRBJ1-3, with D possibly TRBD1 on 5 matching bases. Germline lookup yields CDR1 MNHNY and CDR2 SVGAGI (reference sequence). V gave up 7 bases and J gave up 2 bases, with 15 bases separating them. This CDR3 contains 15 residues.

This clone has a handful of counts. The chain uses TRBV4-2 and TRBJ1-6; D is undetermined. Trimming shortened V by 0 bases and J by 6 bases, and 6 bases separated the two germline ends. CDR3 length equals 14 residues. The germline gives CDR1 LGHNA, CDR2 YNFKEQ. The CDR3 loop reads CASSQDALNSPLHF. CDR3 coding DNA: TGTGCCAGCAGCCAAGATGCGCTTAATTCACCCCTCCACTTT.

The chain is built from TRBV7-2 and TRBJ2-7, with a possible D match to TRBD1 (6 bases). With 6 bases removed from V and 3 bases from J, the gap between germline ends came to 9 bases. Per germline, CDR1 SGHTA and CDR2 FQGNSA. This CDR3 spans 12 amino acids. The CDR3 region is CASSRGGYEQYF. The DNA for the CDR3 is TGTGCCAGCAGTCGAGGGGGCTACGAGCAGTACTTC.

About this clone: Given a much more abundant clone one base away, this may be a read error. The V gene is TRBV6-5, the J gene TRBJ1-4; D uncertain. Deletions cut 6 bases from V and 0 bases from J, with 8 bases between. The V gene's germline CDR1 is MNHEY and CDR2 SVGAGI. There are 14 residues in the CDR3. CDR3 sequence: CASSPGATNEKLFF. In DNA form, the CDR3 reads TGTGCCAGCAGCCCCGGTGCAACTAATGAAAAACTGTTTTTT.

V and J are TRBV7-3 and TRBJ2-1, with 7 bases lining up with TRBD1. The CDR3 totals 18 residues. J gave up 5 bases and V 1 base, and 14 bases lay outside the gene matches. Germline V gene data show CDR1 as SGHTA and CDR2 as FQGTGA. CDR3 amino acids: CASSLKGQSNSFNNEQFF. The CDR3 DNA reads TGTGCCAGCAGCTTAAAGGGACAGTCGAACTCATTCAACAATGAGCAGTTCTTC.

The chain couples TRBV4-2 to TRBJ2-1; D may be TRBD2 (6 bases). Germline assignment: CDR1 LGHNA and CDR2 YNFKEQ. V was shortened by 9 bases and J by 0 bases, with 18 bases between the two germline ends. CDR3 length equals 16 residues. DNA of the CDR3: TGTGCCAGTGGAGGAGCCGGGAGTGGCTCCTACAATGAGCAGTTCTTC. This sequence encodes CASGGAGSGSYNEQFF.

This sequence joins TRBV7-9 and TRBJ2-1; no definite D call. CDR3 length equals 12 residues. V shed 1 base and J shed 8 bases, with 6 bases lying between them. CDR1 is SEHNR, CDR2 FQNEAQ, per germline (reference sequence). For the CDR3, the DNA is TGTGCCAGCAGCTTAGGGCTGGATGAGCAGTTCTTC. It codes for CASSLGLDEQFF.

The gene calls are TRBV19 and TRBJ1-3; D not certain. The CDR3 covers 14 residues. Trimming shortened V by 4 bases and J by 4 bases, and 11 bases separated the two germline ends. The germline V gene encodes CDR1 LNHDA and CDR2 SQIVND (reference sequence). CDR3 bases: TGTGCCAGTAGTACCCCGGGAGAGGGAAACACCATATATTTT. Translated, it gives CASSTPGEGNTIYF.